This passage covers 12 T cell receptor beta chains from one sample sequenced in a study of regulatory T cells in long-lasting Graves disease. Library construction for TCR beta used iRepertoire HTBI primers and Arm-PCR of CDR3 regions. TCRdb ran MiXCR on the multiplex PCR reads and lists one entry per CDR3 protein. Among hundreds of thousands of distinct CDR3 sequences, about 22% were seen once, and the ten largest hold 7% to 9%. Time point reported: persistent/refractory GD, antithyroid drugs over 5 years with positive TRAb. The authors made the TCR library using RNA they extracted from PBMCs. The sequences come from peripheral blood mononuclear cells (PBMCs), collected when the disease was refractory, from a patient treated with antithyroid drugs. These receptors came from a female donor with Graves disease.

Many counts were recorded for this clonotype. This sequence joins TRBV7-2 and TRBJ2-5; D call uncertain. Looked up from germline, CDR1 is SGHTA and CDR2 is FQGNSA. The CDR3 runs to 14 residues. V gave up 4 bases and J gave up 5 bases, with 14 bases separating them. The CDR3 DNA sequence: TGTGCCAGCAGCTCACCCGGAAGGGTGGAGACCCAGTACTTC. Its translation is CASSSPGRVETQYF.

The rearrangement joins TRBV2 to TRBJ1-1; D unresolved. The CDR3 totals 12 residues. Germline CDR1 and CDR2: SNHLY and FYNNEI. V was cut by 6 bases and J by 7 bases, with 12 bases left in between. Here the CDR3 reads CASSPGPFEAFF. The CDR3 region has the DNA TGTGCCAGCAGCCCCGGACCTTTTGAAGCTTTCTTT.

The chain links TRBV5-4 to TRBJ1-6; 9 nucleotides agree with TRBD1. This CDR3 spans 16 amino acids. V was pared by 4 bases and J by 6 bases, with 8 bases of the junction left unmatched. Per the germline V gene, CDR1 is SGHNT and CDR2 is YYREEE (reference sequence). The CDR3 sequence: CASSLLDRGGNSPLHF. As DNA, the CDR3 is TGTGCCAGCAGCCTCTTGGACAGGGGCGGTAATTCACCCCTCCACTTT.

This clonotype came up a few times. The J gene is TRBJ2-7, the V gene TRBV20-1; the D is unclear. The CDR3 spans 13 residues. Trimming left V 3 bases short and J 5 bases short, with 14 bases between. Germline lookup yields CDR1 DFQATT and CDR2 SNEGSKA (reference sequence). The CDR3 coding sequence is TGCAGTGCTAGTGACTTGGCCCCCCACGAGCAGTACTTC. It codes for CSASDLAPHEQYF.

This sequence joins TRBV20-1 and TRBJ2-5; TRBD1 aligns across 7 bases. Germline V CDR1 and CDR2: DFQATT, SNEGSKA (reference sequence). After removal of 7 bases from V and 1 base from J, the junction contained 3 bases not matched to a gene. The CDR3 is 12 residues long. Written as DNA, the CDR3 is TGCAGTGGCAGGGGGACCCAAGAGACCCAGTACTTC. It is translated as CSGRGTQETQYF.

The chain uses TRBV24-1 and TRBJ2-2; the D gene is possibly TRBD1 (6 bases). CDR3 length: 17 residues. Deletions cut 3 bases from V and 0 bases from J, with 13 bases between. The V gene's germline CDR1 is KGHDR and CDR2 SFDVKD. The CDR3 bases are TGTGCCACCAGTGATGGCGACAGGCGTGCGAACACCGGGGAGCTGTTTTTT. The encoded protein is CATSDGDRRANTGELFF.

The V and J genes are TRBV2 and TRBJ2-7; no firm D call. This CDR3 has 12 residues. Germline CDR1 reads SNHLY; CDR2 reads FYNNEI. Deletions cut 6 bases from V and 1 base from J, with 7 bases between. The CDR3 nucleotides are TGTGCCAGCAGCATCGGATCCTACGAGCAGTACTTC. The encoded protein is CASSIGSYEQYF.

This clonotype turned up a few times. This rearrangement joins TRBV7-2 to TRBJ1-3; 7 nucleotides line up with TRBD1. Germline values: CDR1 SGHTA, CDR2 FQGNSA. This CDR3 is 18 amino acids long. After removal of 1 base from V and 0 bases from J, the junction contained 9 bases not matched to a gene. CDR3 bases: TGTGCCAGCAGCTTAGAGGGCAGGGGGACGGACTCTGGAAACACCATATATTTT. Translation: CASSLEGRGTDSGNTIYF. Based on the CDR3 plus reference TRBV7-2 and TRBJ1-3, the full variable domain is GAGVSQSPSNKVTEKGKDVELRCDPISGHTALYWYRQSLGQGLEFLIYFQGNSAPDKSGLPSDRFSAERTGGSVSTLTIQRTQQEDSAVYLCASSLEGRGTDSGNTIYFGEGSWLTVV.

This rearrangement joins TRBV4-2 to TRBJ1-1, with 7 bases that match TRBD1. There are 14 residues in the CDR3. Germline V lookup: CDR1 LGHNA, CDR2 YNFKEQ. Trimming removed 4 bases from V and 5 bases from J; junction bases left unmatched: 7. As DNA, the CDR3 is TGTGCCAGCAGCCGACGACAGGGTGGGACTGAAGCTTTCTTT. Translation: CASSRRQGGTEAFF.

CDR3 protein: CASSLVPGQGTEAFF. The CDR3 nucleotides are TGTGCCAGCAGCTTAGTACCCGGACAGGGCACTGAAGCTTTCTTT. The chain carries TRBV7-2 and TRBJ1-1; 8 bases fit TRBD1. The germline CDR1 and CDR2 sequences are SGHTA and FQGNSA. Trimming removed 1 base from V and 4 bases from J; junction bases left unmatched: 5. The CDR3 consists of 15 residues.

This clonotype appeared a few times. The rearrangement joins TRBV5-1 to TRBJ1-2, with D unresolved. Germline values: CDR1 SGHRS, CDR2 YFSETQ. V lost 0 bases and J 3 bases, leaving 9 bases between the germline ends. The CDR3 extends over 14 amino acids. The CDR3 loop is CASSLAGIDYGYTF. CDR3 DNA sequence: TGCGCCAGCAGCTTGGCGGGTATTGACTATGGCTACACCTTC.

In its sample, this clonotype was seen many times. The V and J genes are TRBV28 and TRBJ1-2; 8 bases are a match to TRBD1. Germline V CDR1 and CDR2: MDHEN, SYDVKM. The junction had 7 bases not matched to a gene; V was cut back by 5 bases and J by 2 bases. CDR3 size: 15 residues. The CDR3 loop is CASSPRTGRNYGYTF. CDR3 DNA sequence: TGTGCCAGCAGTCCACGGACAGGGAGGAACTATGGCTACACCTTC.